The subject of this entry is one T cell receptor (beta chain). The data derive from a study of blood T cell repertoires in COVID-19. TCRdb's table, derived via immunoSEQ multiplex PCR, lists solely in-frame clones and lacks some. This table has some 160,000 clones, around 79% appearing once. The sequence came from a woman in her 70s in a cohort exposed to, infected with or recovered from COVID-19 (not recorded which). Sequencing input: PBMCs or T cells enriched from blood (not recorded which).

The CDR3 here is CASSVTWTGSYEQYF. CDR3 coding DNA: TGTGCCAGCAGTGTAACTTGGACAGGGTCCTACGAGCAGTACTTC. J is TRBJ2-7 and V is TRBV2; the match to TRBD1 covers 8 bases. The V segment lost 4 bases and the J segment 1 base; nucleotides outside the gene matches: 6. Germline CDR1 is SNHLY and CDR2 is FYNNEI. This CDR3 is 15 amino acids long.